This T cell receptor (beta chain) derives from a study of CD8+ T cells in alopecia areata. After isolation, RNA underwent reverse transcription to generate cDNA as the sequencing template. Some clones are missing from TCRdb's copy, which holds only in-frame ones; the method was immunoSEQ multiplex PCR. The repertoire consists of around 190,000 clones, with 64% occurring once and the leading ten covering 4% to 5%. About this clone: Its antigen is still unknown.

Study-level findings and limits: Among the 100 top clones, expanded CD8+ clones, like scalp clonality, were significantly decreased by tofacitinib. Given one nonresponder, whether baseline CD8+ expansion relates to response remains uncertain.

The treatment was: oral pan-JAK inhibitor, 5-10 mg twice daily. Peripheral blood, together with lesional scalp punch biopsies, was collected from alopecia areata patients. Separation by sorting yielded CD4+ and CD8+ T cells from PBMCs. The specimen comprised CD4+ T cells sorted from blood, sampled at week 4, from a patient treated with tofacitinib. This receptor was taken from a human donor with alopecia areata.

CDR3 sequence (DNA): TGCAGCGTTGGGGAACCAGGGTCTAAGGGCTACACCTTC. Its protein is CSVGEPGSKGYTF. The chain is built from TRBV29-1 and TRBJ1-2; weak D call: TRBD1 (5 bases). The CDR3 length is 13 residues. Germline V gene lookup returns CDR1 SQVTM and CDR2 ANQGSEA. The V end lost 4 bases, the J end lost 8 bases, and 17 bases lay between the germline ends.